Listed here is a single T cell receptor (beta chain). These data originate in a study of blood T cell repertoires in COVID-19. Study-level information: Samples representing acute and convalescent COVID-19 were sourced from the United States, Italy and Spain.

The protocol was immunoSEQ multiplex PCR, while the TCRdb copy is restricted to in-frame clones and leaves out a portion. Of some 180,000 clones in the sample, around nine tenths were seen once. The germline V gene has CDR1 LNHDA and CDR2 SQIVND (reference sequence). V gave up 1 base and J gave up 0 bases, with 13 bases separating them. This CDR3 has 16 amino acids. This sequence originates from a man aged 55 to 70 with active or convalescent COVID-19. The chain combines TRBV19 with TRBJ2-7; D might be TRBD1 (5 bases). The source material was peripheral blood. CDR3 in amino acids: CASSIGSGKGSYEQYF. The CDR3 DNA reads TGTGCCAGTAGTATAGGCTCAGGGAAGGGCTCCTACGAGCAGTACTTC. Full variable domain (outside the CDR3, taken from reference TRBV19 and TRBJ2-7): DGGITQSPKYLFRKEGQNVTLSCEQNLNHDAMYWYRQDPGQGLRLIYYSQIVNDFQKGDIAEGYSVSREKKESFPLTVTSAQKNPTAFYLCASSIGSGKGSYEQYFGPGTRLTVT.